This record looks at one T cell receptor (beta chain) sequence and its context. Its specificity is unknown. Other DNA sequences in the same sample also yield this CDR3. The V and J ends lost 6 bases and 3 bases respectively, with 14 bases between them. The germline V gene has CDR1 KGHSH and CDR2 LQKENI. This CDR3 has 14 amino acids. Each PCR replicate from the sorted subsets contained 150 to 250 ng DNA, which is 25,000 to 30,000 T cell genomes. Libraries were prepared by immunoSEQ multiplex PCR; TCRdb keeps only in-frame clonotypes and omits some of them. Among about 1.5 million clones, 96% were seen once, and the ten largest hold roughly 1.2%. The data were taken from a study of shared clonotypes between healthy human individuals. Study results and limitations: Clonotypes shared by all four donors outscored non-shared clonotypes in generation probability.

Study donors comprised healthy, HIV-negative adults devoid of recent acute infection or vaccination. The clonotype comes from a man aged 25-45 years in good health. The sample was naive CD4+ T cells sorted from blood. The sample's subset: CD45RA+ positively selected. The J gene is TRBJ2-5, the V gene TRBV18; a weak D match, TRBD2 (6 bases). This CDR3 reads CASSLTGVKETQYF. Written as DNA, the CDR3 is TGTGCCAGCTCCCTAACGGGAGTGAAAGAGACCCAGTACTTC.